A selection of T cell receptor beta chains follows, all from one sample in a study of blood T cells in healthy people across ages. TCRdb re-called the 5' RACE reads through MiXCR, storing one row per CDR3 protein. This sample carries under 2,000,000 distinct CDR3 sequences, less than 50% of them seen once, and the ten largest clones take approximately 2.1%. Sequencing input: blood. The receptor set was obtained from a woman in her thirties or forties in good health. CDR3s include the opening cysteine and the closing phenylalanine or tryptophan.

TRBV27	TRBJ1-5	CASSPGQVGQPQHF
TRBV6-1	TRBJ1-1	CASSLGQGNAEAFF
TRBV2	-	CASSVGHSTLYEQYF
TRBV6-2/TRBV6-3	TRBJ2-7	CASSYRAGVEQYF
TRBV29-1	TRBJ2-5	CSVEGARETQYF
TRBV4-2	TRBJ2-3	CASSLRSPAPIEDTQYF
TRBV3-1	TRBJ2-1	CASSLGLAINNEQFF
TRBV3-1	-	CASSQDARGYIETQYF
TRBV12-3/TRBV12-4	TRBJ2-7	CASSDGGLPYEQYF
TRBV6-6	TRBJ1-2	CASSSREGGYTF
TRBV4-3	TRBJ2-1	CASSQDVGSYNEQFF
TRBV2	TRBJ1-1	CASSERAGHRPEAFF
TRBV20-1	TRBJ2-4	CSARALGQSDFQYF
TRBV20-1	-	CSAVKTGYEQYF
TRBV5-1	TRBJ2-1	CASNHGTGASYNEQFF
TRBV7-2	TRBJ2-1	CASSPTGLAGGLNGQFF
TRBV18	TRBJ1-5	CASSAKADSNQPQHF
TRBV14	TRBJ1-1	CASSHATGLEDTEAFF
TRBV7-8	TRBJ1-5	CASSLEGGVNQPQHF
TRBV20-1	TRBJ1-2	CSAGRDRVDGYTF
TRBV6-2/TRBV6-3	TRBJ2-1	CASSSPSGFKRRNEQFF
TRBV20-1	TRBJ2-5	CSAASGLGQETQYF
TRBV7-2	TRBJ2-7	CASSYRRQGSNEQYF
TRBV7-3	TRBJ2-1	CASSPRAQRGGHEQFF
TRBV20-1	TRBJ1-6	CSARAAGQGLDSPLHF